The clone carrying this T cell receptor beta chain has a handful of counts. The data stem from a study of identical twins. Each CDR3 protein is one row after TCRdb ran MiXCR on the 5' RACE reads. This sample carries 450,000 or so distinct CDR3 sequences, 20% to 25% of them seen once, and the ten largest clones take 2.5% to 3.5%. This same sample was also part of a study on T cells expressing NK-cell markers. That work states: The authors derived TCR beta repertoires from sorted CD3+CD56+NKG2C+, CD3+CD56+NKG2C- and CD3+CD56-NKG2C+ T cells. In a group of several donors, dominant NKG2C+ clonotypes represented about 1.0-7.5% of CD8+ T cells.

The sequence derives from a woman aged 18-35 years in good health. The sequenced sample was CD4+ T cells sorted from blood.

The CDR3 region is CASRSSSPGDEKLFF. The CDR3 DNA sequence: TGCGCCAGCAGGTCCTCCTCCCCGGGAGATGAAAAACTGTTTTTT. The chain recombines TRBV5-1 with TRBJ1-4; D is unresolved. V lost 5 bases, J lost 6 bases, and 17 bases lay in between. CDR3 length equals 15 residues. Germline-derived CDR1 and CDR2 are SGHRS and YFSETQ. Full variable domain (outside the CDR3, taken from reference TRBV5-1 and TRBJ1-4): KAGVTQTPRYLIKTRGQQVTLSCSPISGHRSVSWYQQTPGQGLQFLFEYFSETQRNKGNFPGRFSGRQFSNSRSEMNVSTLELGDSALYLCASRSSSPGDEKLFFGSGTQLSVL.